These 9 T cell receptor beta chains originate from one sample sequenced in a study of early T cells in non-severe SARS-CoV-2 infection. From the 5' RACE reads, TCRdb called clonotypes with MiXCR, one entry per CDR3 protein. The repertoire includes fewer than 35,000 distinct CDR3 sequences, about 6% of them detected once, and 13% sits in the top ten. Sequencing used whole blood. These receptor sequences come from an adult who was a healthcare worker with PCR-confirmed SARS-CoV-2 infection or an uninfected control (not recorded which).

This clonotype occurred many times. The gene calls are TRBV7-6 and TRBJ2-5; D remains ambiguous. The CDR3 covers 14 residues. The V gene lost 1 base and the J gene lost 5 bases, with 11 bases spanning the gap. Per germline, CDR1 SGHVS and CDR2 FNYEAQ. The CDR3 sequence: CASSLEYRVETQYF. In DNA, the CDR3 is TGTGCCAGCAGCTTAGAATATCGCGTGGAGACCCAGTACTTC.

This clonotype was observed many times. The chain combines TRBV20-1 with TRBJ2-1; 7 bases agree with TRBD1. V trimming: 2 bases; J trimming: 0 bases; junction bases outside the gene matches: 4. This CDR3 is 15 amino acids long. From germline, CDR1 is DFQATT and CDR2 SNEGSKA (reference sequence). The CDR3 nucleotides are TGCAGTGCTAGACCCAGGGGGAGCTCCTACAATGAGCAGTTCTTC. This gives the protein CSARPRGSSYNEQFF.

The CDR3 nucleotides are TGTGCCAGCAGCCAAGATTTCGGACAGGGCTATGGCTACACCTTC. Its protein product is CASSQDFGQGYGYTF. V and J are TRBV3-1 and TRBJ1-2; 8 bases agree with TRBD1. The germline V gene has CDR1 LGHDT and CDR2 YNNKEL (reference sequence). This CDR3 spans 15 amino acids. J gave up 4 bases and V 0 bases, and 4 bases lay outside the gene matches.

This clonotype was picked up many times. The V call is TRBV10-3, the J call TRBJ2-1; 9 positions agree with TRBD1. The germline V gene has CDR1 ENHRY and CDR2 SYGVKD. V was pared by 4 bases and J by 4 bases, with 8 bases of the junction left unmatched. This CDR3 contains 16 residues. CDR3 sequence: CAISGTGAPLYNEQFF. The CDR3 DNA reads as TGTGCCATCAGTGGGACAGGGGCCCCGTTGTACAATGAGCAGTTCTTC.

This clonotype was seen repeatedly, ten times or more. The chain combines TRBV6-1 with TRBJ2-3; 13 bases map to TRBD2. Germline V gene sequence: CDR1 MNHNS, CDR2 SASEGT. The CDR3 sequence is 15 residues long. Unmatched junction bases numbered 11, after V lost 11 bases and J lost 6 bases. The CDR3 here is CASQATSGGADTQYF. CDR3 nucleotide sequence: TGTGCCTCCCAGGCAACTAGCGGGGGGGCTGATACGCAGTATTTT.

V gene TRBV6-2 or TRBV6-3 combines with J gene TRBJ2-1, with a possible D match to TRBD1 (5 bases). The CDR3 loop spans 15 amino acids. CDR1 and CDR2 from the germline V gene are MNHEY and SVGEGT. With 2 bases removed from V and 10 bases from J, the gap between germline ends came to 18 bases. CDR3 coding DNA: TGTGCCAGCAGTTACCTCCCCGCAGGGCAATGGGAGCAGTTCTTC. Encoded protein: CASSYLPAGQWEQFF.

This clonotype was recorded a few times. The chain links TRBV6-1 to TRBJ1-1; D is perhaps TRBD1 (5 bases). Germline V CDR1 and CDR2: MNHNS, SASEGT. This CDR3 is 14 amino acids long. Trimming stripped 7 bases from V and 0 bases from J, with 12 bases between. The CDR3 loop is CASTRQFMNTEAFF. CDR3 nucleotides: TGTGCCAGCACCAGACAGTTTATGAACACTGAAGCTTTCTTT.

By proportion, this clonotype is medium-sized. CDR3 nucleotide sequence: TGTGCCAGCAGTTTGGCTAGCGGGGGGGCACACAATGAGCAGTTCTTC. Protein sequence: CASSLASGGAHNEQFF. The rearrangement uses TRBV28 and TRBJ2-1, with 12 bases that match TRBD2. Germline V lookup: CDR1 MDHEN, CDR2 SYDVKM. The CDR3 is 16 amino acids. V shed 3 bases, J shed 5 bases, and the junction held 5 bases outside the gene matches.

In its sample, this clonotype was seen many times. J is TRBJ1-3 and V is TRBV10-1; D is undetermined. Trimming removed 6 bases at V and 0 bases at J, with 9 bases between. The CDR3 is made up of 14 amino acids. Germline CDR1 and CDR2: WNHNN and SYGVQD (reference sequence). CDR3 DNA sequence: TGCGCCAGCAGCAAGAGCCGCTCTGGAAACACCATATATTTT. It translates to CASSKSRSGNTIYF.